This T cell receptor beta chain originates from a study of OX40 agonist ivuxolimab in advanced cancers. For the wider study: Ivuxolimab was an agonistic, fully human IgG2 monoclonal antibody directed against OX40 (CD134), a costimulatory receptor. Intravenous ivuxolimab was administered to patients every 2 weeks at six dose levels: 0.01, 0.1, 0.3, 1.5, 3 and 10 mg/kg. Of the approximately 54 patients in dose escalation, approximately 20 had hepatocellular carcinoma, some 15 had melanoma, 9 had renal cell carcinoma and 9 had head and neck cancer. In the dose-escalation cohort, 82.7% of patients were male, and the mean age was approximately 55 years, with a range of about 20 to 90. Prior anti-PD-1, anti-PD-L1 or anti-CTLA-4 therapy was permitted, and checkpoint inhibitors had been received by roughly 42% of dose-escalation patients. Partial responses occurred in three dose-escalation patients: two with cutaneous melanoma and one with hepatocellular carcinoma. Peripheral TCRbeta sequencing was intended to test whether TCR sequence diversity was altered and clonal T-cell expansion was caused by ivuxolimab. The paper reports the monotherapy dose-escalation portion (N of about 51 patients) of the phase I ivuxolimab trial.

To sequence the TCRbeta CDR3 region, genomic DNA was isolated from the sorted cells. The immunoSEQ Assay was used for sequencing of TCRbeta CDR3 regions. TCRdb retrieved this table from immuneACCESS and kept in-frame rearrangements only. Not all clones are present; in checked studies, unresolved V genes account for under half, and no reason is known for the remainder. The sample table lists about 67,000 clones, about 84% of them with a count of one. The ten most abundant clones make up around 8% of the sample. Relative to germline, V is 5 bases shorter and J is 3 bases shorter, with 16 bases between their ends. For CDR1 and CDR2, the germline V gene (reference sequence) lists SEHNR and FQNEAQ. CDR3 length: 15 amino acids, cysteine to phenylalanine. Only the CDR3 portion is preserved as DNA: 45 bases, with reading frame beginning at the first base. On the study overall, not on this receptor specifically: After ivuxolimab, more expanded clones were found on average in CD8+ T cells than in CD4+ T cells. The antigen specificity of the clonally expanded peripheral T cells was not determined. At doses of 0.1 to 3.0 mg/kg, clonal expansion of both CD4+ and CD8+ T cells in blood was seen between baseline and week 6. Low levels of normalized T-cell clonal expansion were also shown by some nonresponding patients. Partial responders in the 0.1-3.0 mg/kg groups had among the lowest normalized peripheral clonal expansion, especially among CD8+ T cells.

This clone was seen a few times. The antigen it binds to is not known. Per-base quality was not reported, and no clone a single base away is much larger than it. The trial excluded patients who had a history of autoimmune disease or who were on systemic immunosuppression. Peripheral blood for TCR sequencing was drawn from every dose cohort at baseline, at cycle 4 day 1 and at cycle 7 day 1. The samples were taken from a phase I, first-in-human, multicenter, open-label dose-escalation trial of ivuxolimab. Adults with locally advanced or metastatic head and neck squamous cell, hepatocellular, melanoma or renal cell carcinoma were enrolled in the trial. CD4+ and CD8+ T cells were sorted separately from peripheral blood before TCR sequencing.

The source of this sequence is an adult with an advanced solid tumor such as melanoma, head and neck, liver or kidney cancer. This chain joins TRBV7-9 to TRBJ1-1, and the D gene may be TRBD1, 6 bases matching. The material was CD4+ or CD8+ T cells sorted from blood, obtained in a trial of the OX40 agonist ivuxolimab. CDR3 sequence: CASSPQGFGDTEAFF. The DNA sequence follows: TGTGCCAGCAGCCCGCAGGGGTTCGGCGACACTGAAGCTTTCTTT.